This T cell receptor beta chain was retrieved from a study of blood T cell repertoires in COVID-19. In the study overall: The analysed material was cDNA or gDNA that came from T cells, B-cell-depleted T cells, or PBMCs.

Participants were aged about 18 to 89 years, lived in under 30 US areas, and enrolled virtually. Cohorts were based on clinical histories the participants reported. Authors' processing steps: Amplification of reference gene primers was used by the study to estimate nucleated cell counts. Sequencing was performed with immunoSEQ multiplex PCR; in TCRdb, only in-frame clones are kept and a portion is missing. V and J calls and clone size are given by that table; D and trimming were obtained from the DNA. This sample carries under 150,000 clones, roughly 84% of them seen once, and the ten largest clones take under 5.5%. Sequenced sample: PBMCs or T cells enriched from blood (not recorded which). The TCR sequence derives from a man aged 35-49 years with acute COVID-19.

Here the CDR3 DNA reads TGTGCCTGGAGTAACAGGATAAACACTGAAGCTTTCTTT. Its translation: CAWSNRINTEAFF. The chain couples TRBV30 to TRBJ1-1; a possible D gene is TRBD1 (5 bases). Trimming stripped 2 bases from V and 2 bases from J, with 9 bases between. This CDR3 is built from 13 residues. Germline V lookup: CDR1 GTSNPN, CDR2 SVGIG (reference sequence).